This TCR beta chain was sequenced for a study of ipilimumab plus nivolumab after autologous stem cell transplantation. The CDR3 runs 15 residues. Between the trimmed V and J ends, which lost 6 bases and 0 bases, there was a span of 9 bases. Germline CDR1 is SGHNT and CDR2 is YENEEA. The protocol was immunoSEQ multiplex PCR, while the TCRdb copy is restricted to in-frame clones and leaves out a portion. The table has around 9,300 clones, over 60% seen once. Patients got 3 mg/kg IV nivolumab weeks 1, 4, 7, 10, then biweekly through week 26. Sequenced here: PBMCs, sampled in a trial of ipilimumab plus nivolumab as post-transplant consolidation. This receptor was identified in a female donor with multiple myeloma. This chain links TRBV11-3 with TRBJ2-6; no clear D gene. CDR3 region: CASSPGVSGANVLTF. The CDR3 nucleotides read TGTGCCAGCAGTCCTGGAGTCTCTGGGGCCAACGTCCTGACTTTC.